The text below deals with one T cell receptor (beta chain). This cohort consisted of healthy bone marrow donors. There were likely unrecorded immune exposures, though donors were nominally healthy when sampled. These data originate in a study of cytomegalovirus exposure and HLA in healthy donors. At the level of the study: The roughly 100 million unique TCR beta sequences, from roughly 170 million T cells, were found by an earlier analysis.

PCR was performed using 60 Vbeta and 13 Jbeta primers. This table comes from immunoSEQ multiplex PCR, and its TCRdb copy is limited to in-frame clones, with some not included. This table has approximately 160,000 clones, 65% to 85% appearing once. Germline V CDR1 and CDR2: MGHDK, SYGVNS. The length of the CDR3 is 13 residues. J lost 5 bases, V lost 8 bases, and 6 bases had no gene match. J is TRBJ2-7 and V is TRBV25-1, with 10 bases fitting TRBD1. Specimen: PBMCs. The clonotype was recovered from a woman between 50 and 59 years old in good health and CMV-seropositive. This chain's CDR3 is CASRDRGLDEQYF. The CDR3 bases are TGTGCCAGCCGCGACAGGGGGCTGGACGAGCAGTACTTC.